The 24 T cell receptor beta chains below all came from one sample that was sequenced in a study of CD8 T cells in ankylosing spondylitis. A single record per CDR3 protein comes from TCRdb applying MiXCR to the 5' RACE reads. The sample consists of under 950,000 distinct CDR3 sequences, 15% to 20% of them appearing once. No antigen has been assigned to these receptors. Study results and limitations: Among TCR beta sequences, a motif of several highly homologous variants appeared characteristic of ankylosing spondylitis blood.

The sequenced sample was blood, either unsorted or a sorted T cell fraction (not recorded which). Receptors were obtained from a male donor with ankylosing spondylitis.

This clonotype was observed a few times. V and J are TRBV20-1 and TRBJ1-5, with D unclear. Germline V gene sequence: CDR1 DFQATT, CDR2 SNEGSKA (reference sequence). The CDR3 covers 13 residues. Trimming took off 3 bases at V and 0 bases at J, with 6 bases between the two ends. CDR3 protein: CSASGDSNQPQHF. CDR3 DNA: TGCAGTGCTAGTGGGGATAGCAATCAGCCCCAGCATTTT.

This chain links TRBV7-2 with TRBJ2-1, with unresolved D. The CDR3 covers 17 residues. Deletions cut 2 bases from V and 4 bases from J, with 18 bases between. Germline V lookup: CDR1 SGHTA, CDR2 FQGNSA. Here the CDR3 reads CASSLWQDRLGYNEQFF. The CDR3, as DNA: TGTGCCAGCAGCTTATGGCAGGACCGGCTCGGGTACAATGAGCAGTTCTTC. Supplemented by reference TRBV7-2 and TRBJ2-1, the full variable domain reads GAGVSQSPSNKVTEKGKDVELRCDPISGHTALYWYRQSLGQGLEFLIYFQGNSAPDKSGLPSDRFSAERTGGSVSTLTIQRTQQEDSAVYLCASSLWQDRLGYNEQFFGPGTRLTVL.

CDR3 bases: TGTGCCAGCAGTTCCCCCGCTAGCGGGGGCAATGAGCAGTTCTTC. It yields the protein CASSSPASGGNEQFF. The V call is TRBV6-5, the J call TRBJ2-1, with 10 bases that match TRBD2. The V segment lost 4 bases and the J segment 6 bases; nucleotides outside the gene matches: 6. From germline, CDR1 is MNHEY and CDR2 SVGAGI. There are 15 residues in the CDR3.

This clonotype was recorded many times. V gene TRBV2 combines with J gene TRBJ2-5, with TRBD2 identical over 10 bases. CDR3 length equals 13 residues. Trimming cost V 7 bases and J 4 bases; bases outside gene matches: 3. CDR1 is SNHLY and CDR2 is FYNNEI in the germline V gene. CDR3 DNA sequence: TGTGCCAGCAACAGACTAGCGGGAGAGACCCAGTACTTC. Protein sequence: CASNRLAGETQYF.

This clonotype was seen a handful of times. The chain recombines TRBV11-2 with TRBJ2-1; no reliable D call. CDR1 is SGHAT, CDR2 FQNNGV, per germline. Trimming shortened V by 5 bases and J by 9 bases, and 11 bases separated the two germline ends. CDR3 length: 12 amino acids. The CDR3, as DNA: TGTGCCAGCAGCGCAGACTTGGGTGAGCAGTTCTTC. It yields the protein CASSADLGEQFF.

Ten or more counts support this clonotype. The chain carries TRBV6-1 and TRBJ2-7; D gene uncertain. V lost 2 bases to trimming and J lost 6 bases, with 5 bases between them. The CDR3 contains 11 residues. From germline, CDR1 is MNHNS and CDR2 SASEGT. The CDR3 nucleotides read TGTGCCAGCAGTGAATTGGGCGAGCAGTACTTC. Protein: CASSELGEQYF.

This clonotype was detected only a few times. The chain employs TRBV5-1 and TRBJ2-7; 8 bases are a match to TRBD1. The germline CDR1 and CDR2 sequences are SGHRS and YFSETQ. The CDR3 length is 13 residues. After removal of 5 bases from V and 3 bases from J, the junction contained 4 bases not matched to a gene. CDR3 protein: CASREDRDYEQYF. The CDR3 DNA follows: TGCGCCAGCAGGGAGGACAGGGACTACGAGCAGTACTTC.

The chain couples TRBV12-2 to TRBJ1-2. TRBV12-2 is recorded as a pseudogene. The CDR3 runs to 14 residues. CDR3 bases: TGTGCAAGTCGGAGACGGAGGAAGAACTATGGCTACACCTTC. Translated, it gives CASRRRRKNYGYTF.

The chain carries TRBV7-3 and TRBJ2-7; 8 bases line up with TRBD1. Germline CDR1 reads SGHTA; CDR2 reads FQGTGA. The V segment lost 2 bases and the J segment 5 bases; nucleotides outside the gene matches: 8. The CDR3 is 15 amino acids. The CDR3 DNA reads TGTGCCAGCAGCTTAGACAGGGGAGATCTCCACGAGCAGTACTTC. This sequence encodes CASSLDRGDLHEQYF.

This sequence joins TRBV20-1 and TRBJ1-2; 10 bases map to TRBD1. CDR1 and CDR2 (germline): DFQATT, SNEGSKA (reference sequence). Trimming at V came to 6 bases and at J to 0 bases, leaving 10 bases not matched to a gene. The CDR3 sequence is 16 residues long. The CDR3: CSAPTGGAFANYGYTF. In DNA form, the CDR3 reads TGCAGTGCCCCGACAGGGGGCGCTTTCGCTAACTATGGCTACACCTTC.

V usage is TRBV4-2 and J usage is TRBJ2-7; 12 bases agree with TRBD2. The CDR3 runs 19 residues. CDR1 and CDR2 from the germline V gene are LGHNA and YNFKEQ. The junction had 12 bases not matched to a gene; V was cut back by 0 bases and J by 3 bases. DNA of the CDR3: TGTGCCAGCAGCCAAGATTGGGCCATGCTAGCGGGAGGGAGCTACGAGCAGTACTTC. Its translation is CASSQDWAMLAGGSYEQYF.

The J gene is TRBJ2-1, the V gene TRBV6-1; possible D gene TRBD1, 6 bases. The CDR3 sequence is 15 residues long. CDR1 and CDR2 from the germline V gene are MNHNS and SASEGT. Trimming took off 6 bases at V and 8 bases at J, with 20 bases between the two ends. The DNA for the CDR3 is TGTGCCAGCAGCCAGGGACAACTTAGGGGAGATGAGCAGTTCTTC. This encodes CASSQGQLRGDEQFF.

This clonotype has just a few counts. V and J are TRBV12-3 or TRBV12-4 and TRBJ1-6; the match to TRBD1 covers 10 bases. The length of the CDR3 is 15 residues. Trimming cost V 6 bases and J 6 bases; bases outside gene matches: 5. The CDR3 loop reads CASSRQGAFNSPLHF. The DNA of the CDR3 is TGTGCCAGCAGCCGACAGGGGGCTTTTAATTCACCCCTCCACTTT.

This clonotype was seen more than once but under ten times. The rearrangement links TRBV12-3 or TRBV12-4 to TRBJ1-5; D might be TRBD1 (5 bases). This CDR3 is built from 13 residues. Trimming pared 6 bases from V and 5 bases from J, leaving 11 bases between. CDR3 coding DNA: TGTGCCAGCAGGGACCAGGGCCATCAGCCCCAGCATTTT. It codes for CASRDQGHQPQHF.

This clonotype has only a few counts. DNA for the CDR3: TGTGCCAGCAGTGCAAGACAGGGGCCAACGGGAAACGCTGAAGCTTTCTTT. This encodes CASSARQGPTGNAEAFF. The chain has TRBV28 and TRBJ1-1; the match to TRBD1 covers 8 bases. With V trimmed by 5 bases and J by 6 bases, 17 bases remained unmatched. The germline gives CDR1 MDHEN, CDR2 SYDVKM. The CDR3 covers 17 residues.

The sample holds a few counts of this clonotype. The chain employs TRBV2 and TRBJ2-5; D gene unclear. V was shortened by 1 base and J by 1 base, with 10 bases between the two germline ends. This CDR3 is 15 amino acids long. The germline V gene has CDR1 SNHLY and CDR2 FYNNEI. The CDR3 sequence is CASSEGAGPQETQYF. For the CDR3, the DNA is TGTGCCAGCAGTGAAGGGGCCGGACCCCAAGAGACCCAGTACTTC.

This clonotype was counted only a few times. The genes are TRBV15 and TRBJ2-7; 10 positions match TRBD1. CDR3 size: 15 residues. The germline V gene has CDR1 LNHNV and CDR2 YYDKDF (reference sequence). With V trimmed by 1 base and J by 4 bases, 4 bases remained unmatched. CDR3 sequence reads: CATSRVGTGVYEQYF. The CDR3, as DNA: TGTGCCACCAGCAGAGTGGGGACAGGGGTTTACGAGCAGTACTTC.

This chain connects TRBV5-1 to TRBJ2-2; 9 bases are shared with TRBD2. Per the germline V gene, CDR1 is SGHRS and CDR2 is YFSETQ. V shed 4 bases, J shed 4 bases, and the junction held 8 bases outside the gene matches. This CDR3 is 16 amino acids long. The CDR3 nucleotides are TGCGCCAGCAGCCTACAAGCGGGGGGTGCCACCGGGGAGCTGTTTTTT. Encoded protein: CASSLQAGGATGELFF.

This clonotype was counted a few times. The CDR3 coding sequence is TGTGCCATCAGTGAGTCAAAGCCTACCCTCAATGAGCAGTTCTTC. Translated, it gives CAISESKPTLNEQFF. This chain uses TRBV10-3 with TRBJ2-1; no definite D call. Trimming pared 0 bases from V and 6 bases from J, leaving 12 bases between. The CDR3 extends over 15 amino acids. CDR1 is ENHRY, CDR2 SYGVKD, per germline.

This clonotype was observed a handful of times. The genes are TRBV9 and TRBJ1-2; 11 bases fit TRBD1. Germline CDR1 SGDLS, CDR2 YYNGEE. The CDR3 is 15 amino acids. V dropped 1 base and J dropped 3; count of bases not matched to a gene: 2. The CDR3 region has the DNA TGTGCCAGCAGCGTACGGGACAGGGGGGACTATGGCTACACCTTC. Amino acid sequence: CASSVRDRGDYGYTF.

This clonotype was seen more than once but under ten times. The chain uses TRBV5-1 and TRBJ1-5, with D maybe TRBD1 (6 bases). CDR3 length: 15 residues. Per the germline V gene, CDR1 is SGHRS and CDR2 is YFSETQ. Deletions cut 0 bases from V and 4 bases from J, with 11 bases between. The CDR3 nucleotides are TGCGCCAGCAGCTTGGTTTCAGGGGTGAATCAGCCCCAGCATTTT. It codes for CASSLVSGVNQPQHF.

This chain links TRBV13 with TRBJ2-1; possible D gene TRBD2, 5 bases. In germline, CDR1 is PRHDT, CDR2 FYEKMQ (reference sequence). Trimming left V 8 bases short and J 3 bases short, with 14 bases between. This CDR3 comprises 14 residues. The CDR3 coding sequence is TGTGCCAGCGGAACTAGAGGAGTCTACAATGAGCAGTTCTTC. This codes for CASGTRGVYNEQFF.

The gene calls are TRBV30 and TRBJ2-2; D gene ambiguous. Germline assignment: CDR1 GTSNPN and CDR2 SVGIG (reference sequence). The CDR3 runs 14 residues. Trimming took off 2 bases at V and 0 bases at J, with 7 bases between the two ends. The DNA for the CDR3 is TGTGCCTGGAGTCTGGGGACGAACACCGGGGAGCTGTTTTTT. Protein sequence: CAWSLGTNTGELFF.

This chain links TRBV15 with TRBJ2-3; 13 nucleotides agree with TRBD2. The CDR3 sequence is 16 residues long. CDR1 is LNHNV and CDR2 is YYDKDF in the germline V gene (reference sequence). Unmatched junction bases numbered 8, after V lost 9 bases and J lost 2 bases. The CDR3, as DNA: TGTGCCACGACTTCCGGGACTAGCGGGAACACAGATACGCAGTATTTT. Its protein product is CATTSGTSGNTDTQYF.